The T cell receptor (beta chain) described here comes from a study of a mutant IDH1 vaccine in newly diagnosed glioma. Whole-study context: With temozolomide cycles, or 4-6 weeks after radiotherapy alone, vaccination was started. The treated population exhibited a male proportion of approximately 62%, a female proportion of 37.5%, and a mean age of around 40 years.

The repertoire was sequenced with immunoSEQ multiplex PCR; TCRdb's copy has only in-frame clones and lacks some. This sample has around 60,000 clones, with approximately 81% found just once. The V segment lost 2 bases and the J segment 4 bases; nucleotides outside the gene matches: 2. The germline V gene encodes CDR1 MNHNS and CDR2 SASEGT. CDR3 length: 15 amino acids. Note on this clone: Its specificity is not known. Since a much larger clone is just one base distant, this may be a read error. The same CDR3 can be traced to other DNA sequences in this sample.

The time point: week 35, safety follow-up. Doses consisted of 300 ug of mutant IDH1 20-mer peptide each, paired with topical imiquimod. Study observations and caveats: It was about 94% of patients that developed vaccine-induced immune responses.

This clonotype originated in a man younger than 45 with glioma. The material was PBMCs, obtained from a glioma patient whose treatment included an IDH1 peptide vaccine. The chain recombines TRBV6-1 with TRBJ2-5; 12 nucleotides agree with TRBD2. The DNA of the CDR3 is TGTGCCAGCAGTGAACTAGCGGGGGGGCCAGAGACCCAGTACTTC. This translates into CASSELAGGPETQYF.